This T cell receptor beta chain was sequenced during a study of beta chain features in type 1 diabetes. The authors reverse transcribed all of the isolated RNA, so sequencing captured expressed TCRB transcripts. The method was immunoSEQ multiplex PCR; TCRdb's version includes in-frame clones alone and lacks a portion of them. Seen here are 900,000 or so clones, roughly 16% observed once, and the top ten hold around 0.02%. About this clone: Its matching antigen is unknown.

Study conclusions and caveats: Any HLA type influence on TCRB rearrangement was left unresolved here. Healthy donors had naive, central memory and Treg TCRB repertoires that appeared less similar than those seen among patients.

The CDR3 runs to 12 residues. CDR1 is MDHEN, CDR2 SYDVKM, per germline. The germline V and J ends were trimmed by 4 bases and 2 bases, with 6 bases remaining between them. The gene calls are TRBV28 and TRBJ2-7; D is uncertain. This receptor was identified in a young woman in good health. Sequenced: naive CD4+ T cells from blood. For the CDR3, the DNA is TGTGCCAGCAGTTCTACCACCTACGAGCAGTACTTC. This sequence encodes CASSSTTYEQYF.